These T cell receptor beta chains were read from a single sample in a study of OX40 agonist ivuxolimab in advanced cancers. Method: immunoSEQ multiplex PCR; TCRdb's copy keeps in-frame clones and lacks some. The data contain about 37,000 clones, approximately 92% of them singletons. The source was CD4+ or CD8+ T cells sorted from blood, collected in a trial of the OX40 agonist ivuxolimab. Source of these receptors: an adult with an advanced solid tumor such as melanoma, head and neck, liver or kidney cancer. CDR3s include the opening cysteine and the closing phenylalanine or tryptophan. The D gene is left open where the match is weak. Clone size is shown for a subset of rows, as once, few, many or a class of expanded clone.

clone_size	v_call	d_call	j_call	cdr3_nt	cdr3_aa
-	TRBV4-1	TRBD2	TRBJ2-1	TGCGCCAGCAGCTCCCTCACTAGCGGGCAGTTCTTC	CASSSLTSGQFF
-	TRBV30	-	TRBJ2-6	TGTGCCTGGAGCCACTCACCTGGGGCCCCTTCTGGGGCCAACGTCCTGACTTTC	CAWSHSPGAPSGANVLTF
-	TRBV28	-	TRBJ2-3	TGTGCCAGCAGTTTACCATCCCCGGGACGGAGCACAGATACGCAGTATTTT	CASSLPSPGRSTDTQYF
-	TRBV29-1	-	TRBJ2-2	TGCAGCGTCGCCAAGAACACCGGGGAGCTGTTTTTT	CSVAKNTGELFF
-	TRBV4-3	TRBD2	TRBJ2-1	TGCGCCAGCAGCCAACCAGGACTAGCGGAAGGAATATACAATGAGCAGTTCTTC	CASSQPGLAEGIYNEQFF
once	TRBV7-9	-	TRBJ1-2	TGTGCCAGCAGCGTGGGGCAGGGGCAGGGGCTGAGAGGCTACACCTTC	CASSVGQGQGLRGYTF
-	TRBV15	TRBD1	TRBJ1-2	TGTGCCACCAGCAGAGATCAAAAGACAGGGGCGGCTGGCTACACCTTC	CATSRDQKTGAAGYTF
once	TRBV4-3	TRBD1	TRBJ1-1	TGCGCCAGCAGCCAAGACAGGACAGGGCACACTGAAGCTTTCTTT	CASSQDRTGHTEAFF
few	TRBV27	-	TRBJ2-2	TGTGCCAGCAGTTTTATCCCAGACTACACCGGGGAGCTGTTTTTT	CASSFIPDYTGELFF
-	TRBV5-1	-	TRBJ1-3	TGCGCCAGCGGACAAGGGCCTGGAAACACCATATATTTT	CASGQGPGNTIYF
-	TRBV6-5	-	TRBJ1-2	TGTGCCACCGCGCTGGGCGGGGCTAACTATGGCTACACCTTC	CATALGGANYGYTF
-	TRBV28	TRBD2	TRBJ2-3	TGTGCCAGCAGCCAGACTAGCCTCACAGATACGCAGTATTTT	CASSQTSLTDTQYF
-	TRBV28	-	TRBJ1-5	TGTGCCAGCAGTAACGGGTTCAATCAGCCCCAGCATTTT	CASSNGFNQPQHF
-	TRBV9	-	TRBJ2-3	TGTGCCAGCAGCCCCCTGGGGGGCGCACCCACAGATACGCAGTATTTT	CASSPLGGAPTDTQYF
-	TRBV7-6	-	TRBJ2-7	TGTGCCAGCAGCTTAGGTGGGACCAGTACCTACGAGCAGTACTTC	CASSLGGTSTYEQYF